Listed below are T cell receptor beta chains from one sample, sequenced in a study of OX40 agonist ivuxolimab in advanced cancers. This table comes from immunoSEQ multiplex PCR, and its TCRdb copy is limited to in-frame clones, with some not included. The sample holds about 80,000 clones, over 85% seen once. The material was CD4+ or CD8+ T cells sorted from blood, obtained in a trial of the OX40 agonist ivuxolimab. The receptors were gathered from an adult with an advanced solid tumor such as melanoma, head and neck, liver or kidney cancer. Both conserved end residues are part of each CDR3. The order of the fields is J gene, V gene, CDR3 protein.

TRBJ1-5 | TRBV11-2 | CASSGDYYQPQHF
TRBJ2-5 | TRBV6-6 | CAVTGAGGQETQYF
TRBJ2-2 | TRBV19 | CASRWQMNTGELFF
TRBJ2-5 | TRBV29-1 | CSVEGTGVETQYF
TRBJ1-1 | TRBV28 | CASSLRGVRSEAFF
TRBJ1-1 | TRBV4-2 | CASSPTVNTEAFF
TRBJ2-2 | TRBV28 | CASRTGTTTTGELFF
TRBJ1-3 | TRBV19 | CASSVGAAAFPGNTIYF
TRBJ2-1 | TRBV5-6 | CASSLRRYNEQFF
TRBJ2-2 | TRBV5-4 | CASGGSRTGELFF
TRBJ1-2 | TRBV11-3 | CASSLDLGEGHGYTF
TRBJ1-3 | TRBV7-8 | CASSPDRSSGNTIYF
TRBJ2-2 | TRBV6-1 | CASRDSGTGTGELFF
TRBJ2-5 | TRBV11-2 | CASSSSGRNARETQYF
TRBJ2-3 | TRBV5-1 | CASSGTGGANTQYF
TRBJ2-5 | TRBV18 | CASSTDRAETQYF
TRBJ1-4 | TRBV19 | CASSHPGQGDEKLFF
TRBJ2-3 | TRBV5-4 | CASSWRAAADTQYF
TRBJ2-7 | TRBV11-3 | CASSLGDYEQYF
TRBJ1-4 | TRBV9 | CASSPRTGTNEKLFF
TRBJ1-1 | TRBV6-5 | CASSYLSRDGTEAFF
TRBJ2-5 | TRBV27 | CASSSLAGLRETQYF
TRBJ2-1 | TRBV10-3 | CAISQKSSYNEQFF
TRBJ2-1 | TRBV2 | CASSRRGNEQFF
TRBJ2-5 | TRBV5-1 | CASSSANQETQYF
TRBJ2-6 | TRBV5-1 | CASSTTPHGANVLTF
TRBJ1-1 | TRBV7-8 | CASSLETQNTEAFF
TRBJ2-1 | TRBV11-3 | CASSLGTSGSLAYNEQFF
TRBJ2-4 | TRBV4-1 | CASSQGAPGLAGGLAKNIQYF
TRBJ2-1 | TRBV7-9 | CASSYGTSGGGQFF
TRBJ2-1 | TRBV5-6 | CASTRLAGYNEQFF
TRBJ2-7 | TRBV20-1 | CSARDRADHFF
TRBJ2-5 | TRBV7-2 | CASSPRGGSSQYF
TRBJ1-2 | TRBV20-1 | CSAHRALGYTF
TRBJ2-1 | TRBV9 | CASSVVLAGGDEQFF
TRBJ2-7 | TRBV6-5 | CASSYFRDRRF
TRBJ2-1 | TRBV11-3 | CASSFQFYLSNEQFF
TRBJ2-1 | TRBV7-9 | CASSLLAGVSNEQFF
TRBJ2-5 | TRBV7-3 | CASSSGLAGAMETQYF
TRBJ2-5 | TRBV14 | CASSRGRKETQYF
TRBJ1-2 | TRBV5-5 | CASSLAGYGYTF
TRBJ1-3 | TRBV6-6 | CASSAQIELGNTIYF
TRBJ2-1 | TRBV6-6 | CASSYGDTYNEQFF
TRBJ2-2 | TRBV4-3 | CASSARTGVTGELFF
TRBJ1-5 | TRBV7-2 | CASSLSPSQPQHF
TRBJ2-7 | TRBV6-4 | CASSLVRLAGGVYEQYF
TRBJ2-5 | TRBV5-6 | CASSLGLGAQETQYF
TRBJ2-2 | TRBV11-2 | CASKQGTAGTGELFF